The next 24 T cell receptor beta chains were all read from a single sample in a study of blood T cells in healthy people across ages. With a J-beta primer mix and a sample-barcoded 5' primer, a second PCR ran 7 to 11 cycles. TCRdb used MiXCR to reprocess the 5' RACE reads, holding one entry per CDR3 protein. The repertoire holds about 1.8 million distinct CDR3 sequences, with 49% as singletons. The sequenced sample consisted of blood. The receptors were gathered from a woman aged 40 to 55 in good health.

The DNA of the CDR3 is TGTGCCAGCAGCTTAGTCGGGACAGAAAGCACAGATACGCAGTATTTT. It yields the protein CASSLVGTESTDTQYF. This rearrangement joins TRBV11-2 to TRBJ2-3, with 7 bases lining up with TRBD1. The CDR3 runs to 16 residues. Germline loops: CDR1 SGHAT, CDR2 FQNNGV. V trimming: 1 base; J trimming: 0 bases; junction bases outside the gene matches: 4.

The V gene is TRBV7-9, the J gene TRBJ1-2; TRBD1 might be the D (5 bases). Germline V gives CDR1 SEHNR, CDR2 FQNEAQ (reference sequence). This CDR3 is 14 amino acids long. V was cut by 3 bases and J by 3 bases, with 11 bases left in between. CDR3 residues: CASSLGAGHYGYTF. The CDR3 nucleotides read TGTGCCAGCAGCTTGGGTGCGGGACACTATGGCTACACCTTC.

The table lists this clonotype with a count of one. J is TRBJ1-6 and V is TRBV2, with TRBD1 matching over 8 bases. The junction had 6 bases not matched to a gene; V was cut back by 4 bases and J by 7 bases. Germline lookup yields CDR1 SNHLY and CDR2 FYNNEI. This CDR3 contains 15 residues. The CDR3 sequence is CASSGERTGNSPLHF. The CDR3, as DNA: TGTGCCAGCAGTGGGGAGAGGACAGGGAATTCACCCCTCCACTTT.

Worth noting for this clonotype: No conserved phenylalanine or tryptophan is present at the end of the CDR3, so a read error is the likely explanation. The chain carries TRBV9 and TRBJ1-2; D is ambiguous. The V gene lost 2 bases and the J gene lost 1 base, with 9 bases spanning the gap. This CDR3 has 14 amino acids. CDR1 and CDR2 from the germline V gene are SGDLS and YYNGEE. The chain's CDR3 is CASSVSQLNYGYTV. The DNA of the CDR3 is TGTGCCAGCAGCGTGTCACAGCTTAACTATGGCTACACCGTC.

This clonotype appeared a few times. V is TRBV12-3 or TRBV12-4 and J is TRBJ2-1; TRBD1 is a possible D gene (5 bases). CDR3 length equals 15 residues. Trimming cost V 7 bases and J 6 bases, with 19 bases left between them. The CDR3, as DNA: TGTGCCAGCATCGTCGGTCAGGGATTACCCAATGAGCAGTTCTTC. It encodes CASIVGQGLPNEQFF.

This clonotype was counted only a few times. This rearrangement joins TRBV7-9 to TRBJ2-1; 12 bases fit TRBD2. V lost 5 bases and J lost 7; bases outside the gene matches: 6. Germline V CDR1 and CDR2: SEHNR, FQNEAQ (reference sequence). The CDR3 sequence is 15 residues long. CDR3 sequence: CASSITSGGPNEQFF. The DNA of the CDR3 is TGTGCCAGCAGCATAACTAGCGGGGGGCCGAATGAGCAGTTCTTC.

This rearrangement joins TRBV9 to TRBJ1-6, with TRBD1 identical over 10 bases. The CDR3 length is 16 residues. J lost 10 bases, V lost 0 bases, and 7 bases had no gene match. Germline V lookup: CDR1 SGDLS, CDR2 YYNGEE. This CDR3 is CASSVEGGQGSSPLHF. CDR3 nucleotides: TGTGCCAGCAGCGTAGAGGGGGGACAGGGGAGCTCACCCCTCCACTTT.

The chain links TRBV6-4 to TRBJ1-5; 7 bases fit TRBD1. With 6 bases clipped from V and 0 bases from J, the junction kept 5 bases outside the gene matches. The CDR3 has 15 amino acids. Germline V CDR1 and CDR2: MRHNA, SNTAGT. The CDR3 region is CASREQGYSNQPQHF. In nucleotides, the CDR3 is TGTGCCAGCAGAGAACAGGGGTATAGCAATCAGCCCCAGCATTTT.

A word on this clonotype: With a much larger clone just one base away, this may be a read error. The V call is TRBV6-2 or TRBV6-3, the J call TRBJ2-7; 9 nucleotides line up with TRBD2. CDR3 size: 14 residues. Trimming cost V 10 bases and J 7 bases; bases outside gene matches: 14. Germline values: CDR1 MNHEY, CDR2 SVGEGT. CDR3 in amino acids: CAINSGGSYNEQYF. In DNA form, the CDR3 reads TGTGCCATTAATAGCGGGGGCTCCTACAATGAGCAGTACTTC.

The CDR3 spells CASSAGREHGYTF. The CDR3, as DNA: TGTGCCAGCAGTGCGGGAAGGGAACATGGCTACACCTTC. The rearrangement joins TRBV12-3 or TRBV12-4 to TRBJ1-2; D unclear. V lost 5 bases and J lost 6, with 13 bases in between. The CDR3 has 13 amino acids.

The V gene is TRBV5-1, the J gene TRBJ1-2; possibly TRBD1 for D (6 bases). The germline gives CDR1 SGHRS, CDR2 YFSETQ. The CDR3 has 18 amino acids. Trimming pared 4 bases from V and 3 bases from J, leaving 25 bases between. The CDR3 region is CASSGPRRDGGAHYGYTF. The CDR3 nucleotides read TGCGCCAGCAGCGGACCTCGGCGCGACGGGGGCGCCCACTATGGCTACACCTTC.

This chain connects TRBV28 to TRBJ1-5, with 7 bases lining up with TRBD1. V shed 10 bases, J shed 0 bases, and the junction held 12 bases outside the gene matches. CDR1 is MDHEN and CDR2 is SYDVKM in the germline V gene. This CDR3 has 16 amino acids. In DNA form, the CDR3 reads TGTGCCACCTACCGGGCCAGGGGGAATAGCAATCAGCCCCAGCATTTT. Residues: CATYRARGNSNQPQHF.

With respect to this clonotype: The junction shows a germline mismatch at one end, possibly a read error. The J gene is TRBJ2-4, the V gene TRBV7-2; tentative D call: TRBD2 (7 bases). The CDR3 runs to 13 residues. The V gene's germline CDR1 is SGHTA and CDR2 FQGNSA. CDR3: CASSVAQGREQYF. CDR3 nucleotide sequence: TGTGCCAGCAGCGTAGCCCAGGGGCGGGAGCAGTACTTC.

This chain connects TRBV28 to TRBJ1-1, with D hard to call. The CDR3 consists of 15 residues. Trimming removed 7 bases at V and 8 bases at J, with 23 bases between. Germline V gene data show CDR1 as MDHEN and CDR2 as SYDVKM. CDR3 amino acids: CASTPQRRRELEAFF. The CDR3 DNA is TGTGCCAGCACGCCTCAACGCAGAAGGGAGCTGGAAGCTTTCTTT.

As concerns this clonotype: Since a much larger clone is just one base distant, this may be a read error. The V call is TRBV7-8, the J call TRBJ2-3; 13 bases map to TRBD2. Germline loops: CDR1 SGHVS, CDR2 FQNEAQ. The CDR3 covers 15 residues. The trim removed 4 bases at V and 6 bases at J, leaving 4 bases unmatched. The DNA for the CDR3 is TGTGCCAGCAGCTGCACTAGCGGGGGGGCGGATACGCAGTATTTT. Translation: CASSCTSGGADTQYF.

This clonotype has more than one count but fewer than ten. The gene calls are TRBV4-2 and TRBJ1-4; 7 bases match TRBD1. The length of the CDR3 is 13 residues. V trimming: 1 base; J trimming: 15 bases; junction bases outside the gene matches: 8. In germline, CDR1 is LGHNA, CDR2 YNFKEQ. CDR3 nucleotides: TGTGCCAGCAGCCAAGGGTGGGCGACAGGGATGTTTTTT. This translates into CASSQGWATGMFF.

This chain connects TRBV4-2 to TRBJ1-5, with no clear D. V was trimmed by 0 bases and J by 2 bases, leaving 5 bases between them. From germline, CDR1 is LGHNA and CDR2 YNFKEQ. The CDR3 runs 14 residues. This chain's CDR3 is CASSQEVGNQPQHF. In nucleotides, the CDR3 is TGTGCCAGCAGCCAAGAAGTAGGCAATCAGCCCCAGCATTTT.

The chain links TRBV7-8 to TRBJ2-4, with a weak D call TRBD2 (5 bases). Germline V gene data show CDR1 as SGHVS and CDR2 as FQNEAQ. Trimming removed 3 bases from V and 12 bases from J, with 21 bases in between. The CDR3 is 15 amino acids. The CDR3 DNA reads as TGTGCCAGCAGCTTGGCGAAAACAGTCGGCGCGGGTCAGTACTTC. This codes for CASSLAKTVGAGQYF.

V is TRBV20-1 and J is TRBJ2-5; no definite D call. Germline V lookup: CDR1 DFQATT, CDR2 SNEGSKA (reference sequence). This CDR3 comprises 13 residues. V lost 0 bases, J lost 2 bases, and 7 bases lay in between. The chain's CDR3 is CSARDASQETQYF. Here the CDR3 DNA reads TGCAGTGCTAGAGACGCGTCGCAAGAGACCCAGTACTTC.

The chain is built from TRBV11-1 and TRBJ2-5, with D possibly TRBD2 on 6 matching bases. Germline V gene data show CDR1 as SGHAT and CDR2 as FQDESV (reference sequence). There are 14 residues in the CDR3. V was pared by 3 bases and J by 11 bases, with 19 bases between. The CDR3: CASSLMGRGNEQYF. CDR3 in DNA: TGTGCCAGCAGCTTGATGGGACGGGGGAATGAGCAGTACTTC.

The V gene is TRBV4-3, the J gene TRBJ1-2, with D hard to call. Germline V gene sequence: CDR1 LGHNA, CDR2 YSLEER. V was clipped by 3 bases and J by 0 bases, with 11 bases between them. This CDR3 comprises 15 residues. CDR3 sequence reads: CASSHVGLANYGYTF. The CDR3 region has the DNA TGCGCCAGCAGCCATGTAGGGCTAGCTAACTATGGCTACACCTTC.

This clonotype was detected a few times. This chain joins TRBV6-5 and TRBJ2-3; 11 bases map to TRBD2. Germline assignment: CDR1 MNHEY and CDR2 SVGAGI. V trimming: 4 bases; J trimming: 5 bases; junction bases outside the gene matches: 11. The CDR3 runs to 17 residues. The CDR3 sequence is CASSSARSGLAVDTQYF. The DNA of the CDR3 is TGTGCCAGCAGTTCAGCCCGATCGGGACTAGCGGTAGATACGCAGTATTTT.

This clonotype has just a few counts. The chain has TRBV7-2 and TRBJ1-2, with D perhaps TRBD1 (6 bases). Trimming took off 4 bases at V and 4 bases at J, with 19 bases between the two ends. The CDR3 has 16 residues. CDR1 is SGHTA, CDR2 FQGNSA, per germline. The CDR3 region has the DNA TGTGCCAGCAGCTCGTCGGGGGCGTCTTTCGGCTATGGCTACACCTTC. Residues: CASSSSGASFGYGYTF.

The chain links TRBV6-2 or TRBV6-3 to TRBJ2-3; weak D call: TRBD1 (6 bases). The CDR3 runs 18 residues. Between the trimmed V and J ends, which lost 0 bases and 2 bases, there was a span of 18 bases. Germline V gene data show CDR1 as MNHEY and CDR2 as SVGEGT. The chain's CDR3 is CASSYSVRQASFTDTQYF. Written as DNA, the CDR3 is TGTGCCAGCAGTTACTCGGTCCGACAGGCTTCCTTCACAGATACGCAGTATTTT.